The clone carrying this TCR beta chain was observed a single time. The record originates from a study of cytomegalovirus exposure and HLA in healthy donors. It was with 60 Vbeta and 13 Jbeta primers that the PCR ran. The data were produced by immunoSEQ multiplex PCR, yet TCRdb's version contains in-frame clones alone and is incomplete. The repertoire holds 150,000 to 200,000 clones, with roughly three quarters as singletons. Sequenced material: PBMCs. The TCR was taken from a woman between 45 and 60 years old in good health and CMV-seropositive.

CDR3 loop: CAWSVSRGSYGYTF. CDR3 in DNA: TGTGCCTGGAGTGTAAGTAGGGGAAGCTATGGCTACACCTTC. The rearrangement joins TRBV30 to TRBJ1-2; possible D gene TRBD1, 5 bases. Deletions cut 0 bases from V and 4 bases from J, with 12 bases between. Germline loops: CDR1 GTSNPN, CDR2 SVGIG (reference sequence). CDR3 length: 14 amino acids. Together with reference TRBV30 and TRBJ1-2, the CDR3 gives the full variable domain: SQTIHQWPATLVQPVGSPLSLECTVEGTSNPNLYWYRQAAGRGLQLLFYSVGIGQISSEVPQNLSASRPQDRQFILSSKKLLLSDSGFYLCAWSVSRGSYGYTFGSGTRLTVV.